The 22 T cell receptor beta chains presented below share a single source sample, sequenced in a study of OX40 agonist ivuxolimab in advanced cancers. Some clones are missing from TCRdb's copy, which holds only in-frame ones; the method was immunoSEQ multiplex PCR. The sample includes around 74,000 clones, more than 80% of them seen just once. The source was CD4+ or CD8+ T cells sorted from blood, collected in a trial of the OX40 agonist ivuxolimab. The receptors come from an adult with an advanced solid tumor such as melanoma, head and neck, liver or kidney cancer.

This clone has only one observation. The chain links TRBV4-2 to TRBJ1-2; TRBD1 might be the D (5 bases). Germline V lookup: CDR1 LGHNA, CDR2 YNFKEQ. CDR3 length: 17 amino acids. V lost 7 bases, J lost 2 bases, and 23 bases lay in between. CDR3: CASIPSSGPNLNYGYTF. CDR3 in DNA: TGTGCCAGCATCCCCTCGTCAGGGCCAAACCTCAACTATGGCTACACCTTC.

The chain combines TRBV6-1 with TRBJ2-7; 10 bases are a match to TRBD1. V lost 7 bases to trimming and J lost 6 bases; unmatched junction nucleotides: 6. The CDR3 has 13 residues. Germline assignment: CDR1 MNHNS and CDR2 SASEGT. The DNA for the CDR3 is TGTGCCAGCAACCGGGACAGGGGACGCGAGCAGTACTTC. It encodes CASNRDRGREQYF.

The rearrangement links TRBV25-1 to TRBJ1-1, with D possibly matching TRBD1 (5 bases). CDR1 is MGHDK and CDR2 is SYGVNS in the germline V gene. V lost 4 bases and J lost 3, with 12 bases in between. CDR3 length: 14 residues. The CDR3 coding sequence is TGTGCCAGCAGTGGTCAGGGTATATACACTGAAGCTTTCTTT. Amino acid sequence: CASSGQGIYTEAFF.

The CDR3: CAVGTDNEQFF. CDR3 DNA: TGTGCCGTAGGGACCGACAATGAGCAGTTCTTC. The chain has TRBV6-6 and TRBJ2-1, with D tentatively TRBD1 or TRBD2 (5 bases each). V was pared by 11 bases and J by 5 bases, with 10 bases between. There are 11 residues in the CDR3. Germline V lookup: CDR1 MNHNY, CDR2 SVGAGI (reference sequence).

This sequence joins TRBV6-5 and TRBJ2-7; TRBD2 is a possible D gene (6 bases). The length of the CDR3 is 14 residues. Germline V gene lookup returns CDR1 MNHEY and CDR2 SVGAGI. V lost 0 bases, J lost 4 bases, and 10 bases lay in between. The CDR3 DNA is TGTGCCAGCAGTTACTCGAATGGAGGGTACGAGCAGTACTTC. This gives the protein CASSYSNGGYEQYF.

Only a few counts were recorded for this clone. The gene calls are TRBV29-1 and TRBJ1-5; no reliable D call. The CDR3 extends over 13 amino acids. V lost 1 base and J 4 bases, leaving 8 bases between the germline ends. From germline, CDR1 is SQVTM and CDR2 ANQGSEA. The CDR3 nucleotides read TGCAGCGTTGAAGCGGACGGGAATCAGCCCCAGCATTTT. Amino acid sequence: CSVEADGNQPQHF.

The chain couples TRBV4-2 to TRBJ1-1; D might be TRBD1 (5 bases). With 4 bases removed from V and 5 bases from J, the gap between germline ends came to 17 bases. CDR3 length: 15 amino acids. CDR1 LGHNA and CDR2 YNFKEQ come from the germline V gene. CDR3 sequence reads: CASSPPRGGGTEAFF. The DNA for the CDR3 is TGTGCCAGCAGCCCCCCGAGGGGCGGAGGAACTGAAGCTTTCTTT.

This clone was seen only a few times. The V and J genes are TRBV2 and TRBJ2-3, with 8 bases lining up with TRBD1. CDR3 length equals 14 residues. Germline V CDR1 and CDR2: SNHLY, FYNNEI. Unmatched junction bases numbered 8, after V lost 8 bases and J lost 4 bases. CDR3 DNA sequence: TGTGCCAGCGGGGACGACAGGGGCCCAGATACGCAGTATTTT. This encodes CASGDDRGPDTQYF.

This clone was observed once. The chain is built from TRBV18 and TRBJ2-3, with 7 nucleotides matching TRBD2. V lost 6 bases to trimming and J lost 4 bases; unmatched junction nucleotides: 13. This CDR3 has 16 residues. Germline V CDR1 and CDR2: KGHSH, LQKENI. The CDR3 coding sequence is TGTGCCAGCTCGACGACTAGCACTTTATCTCCAGATACGCAGTATTTT. Translation gives CASSTTSTLSPDTQYF.

This sequence joins TRBV27 and TRBJ2-2; 9 bases align to TRBD2. Trimming took 7 bases from V and 0 from J; bases not matched to a gene: 9. The germline CDR1 and CDR2 sequences are MNHEY and SMNVEV (reference sequence). CDR3 length equals 17 residues. The CDR3 is CASKGLAGAANTGELFF. In nucleotides, the CDR3 is TGTGCCAGCAAGGGCTTAGCGGGAGCCGCGAACACCGGGGAGCTGTTTTTT.

In this sample, this clone turned up once. The chain joins TRBV5-1 to TRBJ2-1, with 12 bases identical to TRBD1. In germline, CDR1 is SGHRS, CDR2 YFSETQ. The ends lost 0 bases at V and 5 bases at J; junction bases unmatched: 9. There are 18 residues in the CDR3. In nucleotides, the CDR3 is TGCGCCAGCAGCTTGGCCTACTCGGGACAGGGGGCCGACAATGAGCAGTTCTTC. Encoded protein: CASSLAYSGQGADNEQFF. Full variable domain (rest looked up from reference TRBV5-1 and TRBJ2-1): KAGVTQTPRYLIKTRGQQVTLSCSPISGHRSVSWYQQTPGQGLQFLFEYFSETQRNKGNFPGRFSGRQFSNSRSEMNVSTLELGDSALYLCASSLAYSGQGADNEQFFGPGTRLTVL.

V is TRBV6-5 and J is TRBJ1-2, with a possible D match to TRBD1 (5 bases). From germline, CDR1 is MNHEY and CDR2 SVGAGI. V was clipped by 6 bases and J by 5 bases, with 10 bases between them. This CDR3 has 12 amino acids. CDR3 sequence: CASSGTWYGYTF. DNA of the CDR3: TGTGCCAGCAGCGGGACCTGGTATGGCTACACCTTC.

The V and J genes are TRBV6-4 and TRBJ2-1, with a weak D call TRBD2 (5 bases). This CDR3 has 15 amino acids. V was cut by 3 bases and J by 4 bases, with 13 bases left in between. Germline CDR1 is MRHNA and CDR2 is SNTAGT. Written as DNA, the CDR3 is TGTGCCAGCAGTGAGATACCGGGGAATTACAATGAGCAGTTCTTC. Its translation is CASSEIPGNYNEQFF.

Concerning this clone itself: The same CDR3 arises from other DNA sequences in this sample as well. The V and J genes are TRBV5-1 and TRBJ2-1; 11 bases agree with TRBD2. Germline assignment: CDR1 SGHRS and CDR2 YFSETQ. The CDR3 consists of 15 residues. J was trimmed by 9 bases and V by 0 bases; bases with no gene match: 5. DNA for the CDR3: TGCGCCAGCAGCTTGGAGGTAGCGGGAGGGACTGAGCAGTTCTTC. Amino acids: CASSLEVAGGTEQFF.

The chain carries TRBV7-2 and TRBJ2-6, with D possibly TRBD2 on 6 matching bases. V lost 2 bases and J lost 2, with 7 bases in between. This CDR3 is 15 amino acids long. CDR1 and CDR2 from the germline V gene are SGHTA and FQGNSA. Here the CDR3 reads CASSLPGAGANVLTF. DNA of the CDR3: TGTGCCAGCAGCTTACCGGGGGCTGGGGCCAACGTCCTGACTTTC.

The chain is built from TRBV19 and TRBJ2-3, with 8 bases fitting TRBD1. Germline V gene sequence: CDR1 LNHDA, CDR2 SQIVND (reference sequence). Trimming took 6 bases from V and 1 from J; bases not matched to a gene: 15. This CDR3 region has 18 residues. CDR3 DNA sequence: TGTGCCAGTAGACCTGGGGGCCGACAGGGGTCGGGCACAGATACGCAGTATTTT. This encodes CASRPGGRQGSGTDTQYF.

This rearrangement joins TRBV7-9 to TRBJ2-1; TRBD2 aligns across 10 bases. The V segment lost 5 bases and the J segment 8 bases; nucleotides outside the gene matches: 9. CDR3 size: 15 residues. Germline V CDR1 and CDR2: SEHNR, FQNEAQ (reference sequence). The CDR3 region is CASSPRGLAVDEQFF. In DNA form, the CDR3 reads TGTGCCAGCAGCCCCCGAGGACTAGCGGTCGATGAGCAGTTCTTC.

The V gene is TRBV27, the J gene TRBJ2-1; TRBD2 matches 10 bases. Trimming removed 4 bases from V and 7 bases from J; junction bases left unmatched: 10. CDR1 is MNHEY and CDR2 is SMNVEV in the germline V gene (reference sequence). The CDR3 length is 16 residues. Here the CDR3 reads CASSSLTSGPRNEQFF. For the CDR3, the DNA is TGTGCCAGCAGTTCCCTGACTAGCGGGCCGCGAAATGAGCAGTTCTTC.

This rearrangement joins TRBV2 to TRBJ2-2, with D possibly being TRBD1 (5 bases). The CDR3 covers 18 residues. Trimming removed 6 bases from V and 2 bases from J, with 22 bases in between. CDR1 is SNHLY and CDR2 is FYNNEI in the germline V gene. The CDR3 protein is CASSSPSGAGGNTGELFF. Written as DNA, the CDR3 is TGTGCCAGCAGCAGTCCGAGTGGGGCAGGCGGTAACACCGGGGAGCTGTTTTTT.

The chain carries TRBV11-1 and TRBJ2-2, with TRBD1 as a possible D gene (6 bases). CDR1 is SGHAT, CDR2 FQDESV, per germline (reference sequence). V was cut by 0 bases and J by 0 bases, with 8 bases left in between. CDR3 length equals 16 residues. The CDR3 is CASSLATGTNTGELFF. CDR3 coding DNA: TGTGCCAGCAGCTTAGCTACAGGGACGAACACCGGGGAGCTGTTTTTT.

This chain joins TRBV25-1 and TRBJ2-6; D unclear. Germline CDR1 MGHDK, CDR2 SYGVNS. The CDR3 is made up of 15 amino acids. Trimming removed 6 bases at V and 2 bases at J, with 11 bases between. In DNA form, the CDR3 reads TGTGCCAGCAGCAGCACCATTCCTGGGGCCAACGTCCTGACTTTC. Residues: CASSSTIPGANVLTF.

The CDR3 DNA is TGTGCCAGTAGTCCCGGGCCATACTACACCTTC. Translated: CASSPGPYYTF. The chain links TRBV19 to TRBJ1-2, with D unresolved. With 5 bases removed from V and 10 bases from J, the gap between germline ends came to 11 bases. The CDR3 spans 11 residues. Looked up from germline, CDR1 is LNHDA and CDR2 is SQIVND (reference sequence).